The next 22 T cell receptor beta chains were all read from a single sample in a study of radiotherapy plus CTLA-4 blockade in lung cancer. Libraries were prepared by immunoSEQ multiplex PCR; TCRdb keeps only in-frame clonotypes and omits some of them. The table lists tens of thousands of clones, around nine tenths of them singletons, with around 17% in the top ten. This specimen consisted of peripheral blood, obtained from a patient treated with radiotherapy plus ipilimumab. Source of these receptors: a human donor with non-small cell lung cancer that progressed on radiotherapy plus ipilimumab.

The chain employs TRBV5-5 and TRBJ1-1, with TRBD1 identical over 7 bases. Trimming at V came to 4 bases and at J to 6 bases, leaving 12 bases not matched to a gene. Germline V CDR1 and CDR2: SGHKS, YYEKEE (reference sequence). The CDR3 length is 15 residues. This CDR3 reads CASSLEGGRGSEAFF. CDR3 bases: TGTGCCAGCAGCCTGGAAGGGGGCAGGGGATCTGAAGCTTTCTTT.

The chain couples TRBV30 to TRBJ1-5; tentatively, D is TRBD1 (6 bases). CDR3 length equals 14 residues. CDR1 GTSNPN and CDR2 SVGIG come from the germline V gene (reference sequence). V was trimmed by 1 base and J by 4 bases, leaving 11 bases between them. As DNA, the CDR3 is TGTGCCTGGAGTGATGGGACAATGAATCAGCCCCAGCATTTT. As protein: CAWSDGTMNQPQHF.

Only a few counts were recorded for this clone. The chain recombines TRBV7-9 with TRBJ1-6; D may be TRBD1 (6 bases). Trimming left V 4 bases short and J 8 bases short, with 12 bases between. Germline V CDR1 and CDR2: SEHNR, FQNEAQ (reference sequence). The CDR3 has 14 amino acids. The CDR3 DNA reads TGTGCCAGCAGCTCAGCAGGGGCGTATTCACCCCTCCACTTT. Translation: CASSSAGAYSPLHF.

This clone occurred once. J is TRBJ2-3 and V is TRBV4-2, with D possibly TRBD2 on 7 matching bases. The CDR3 consists of 19 residues. Germline CDR1 LGHNA, CDR2 YNFKEQ. V was trimmed by 0 bases and J by 0 bases, leaving 19 bases between them. The CDR3 DNA sequence: TGTGCCAGCAGCCAAGATGATAGGGGGGGAGGACCAAGCACAGATACGCAGTATTTT. Its translation is CASSQDDRGGGPSTDTQYF.

This clone was seen once. This rearrangement joins TRBV6-5 to TRBJ2-3, with 8 bases identical to TRBD2. Looked up from germline, CDR1 is MNHEY and CDR2 is SVGAGI. The CDR3 is 15 residues long. With 7 bases clipped from V and 0 bases from J, the junction kept 6 bases outside the gene matches. This CDR3 is CASIRASGSTDTQYF. Written as DNA, the CDR3 is TGTGCCAGCATCCGGGCTAGCGGGAGCACAGATACGCAGTATTTT.

The V call is TRBV7-2, the J call TRBJ1-2; D perhaps matches TRBD1 (6 bases). The germline V gene encodes CDR1 SGHTA and CDR2 FQGNSA. The CDR3 extends over 14 amino acids. Trimming shortened V by 5 bases and J by 4 bases, and 14 bases separated the two germline ends. In DNA form, the CDR3 reads TGTGCCAGCAGCCAGGTTAGGGGGTCCTATGGCTACACCTTC. This codes for CASSQVRGSYGYTF.

Only one count was recorded for this clone. V and J are TRBV27 and TRBJ1-1; 9 nucleotides line up with TRBD1. With 4 bases clipped from V and 1 base from J, the junction kept 10 bases outside the gene matches. The length of the CDR3 is 17 residues. Germline V lookup: CDR1 MNHEY, CDR2 SMNVEV (reference sequence). The CDR3 spells CASSSGRQGVPNTEAFF. CDR3 DNA: TGTGCCAGCAGTTCGGGACGACAGGGGGTGCCGAACACTGAAGCTTTCTTT.

This clone was found once. The chain links TRBV18 to TRBJ2-7; 9 bases match TRBD2. Losses at the gene ends were 4 bases for V and 2 bases for J; bases not matched to a gene: 9. This CDR3 comprises 16 residues. Germline CDR1 KGHSH, CDR2 LQKENI. This chain's CDR3 is CASSLGTSGLPYEQYF. The CDR3 region has the DNA TGTGCCAGCTCACTCGGTACTAGCGGGCTACCCTACGAGCAGTACTTC.

This clone was found a few times. The chain is built from TRBV6-5 and TRBJ2-7, with TRBD2 matching 8 bases. The germline CDR1 and CDR2 sequences are MNHEY and SVGAGI. With 7 bases clipped from V and 5 bases from J, the junction kept 4 bases outside the gene matches. CDR3 length: 12 residues. The CDR3 is CASTGGPHEQYF. In nucleotides, the CDR3 is TGTGCCAGCACGGGAGGGCCCCACGAGCAGTACTTC.

The rearrangement uses TRBV5-5 and TRBJ1-2; 7 nucleotides align to TRBD1. J lost 12 bases, V lost 4 bases, and 9 bases had no gene match. The length of the CDR3 is 12 residues. From germline, CDR1 is SGHKS and CDR2 YYEKEE (reference sequence). The DNA of the CDR3 is TGTGCCAGCAGCCCCCTCCAGGGGGGACACACCTTC. Translation: CASSPLQGGHTF.

The chain employs TRBV7-8 and TRBJ2-2; D perhaps matches TRBD2 (6 bases). V dropped 5 bases and J dropped 8 bases, with 15 bases sitting between them. CDR3 size: 14 residues. Germline V gene data show CDR1 as SGHVS and CDR2 as FQNEAQ. The CDR3 DNA follows: TGTGCCAGCAGCCCACGGACTACCGGGGGGGAGCTGTTTTTT. Translation gives CASSPRTTGGELFF.

The chain has TRBV7-2 and TRBJ2-5; D gene unclear. CDR1 and CDR2 (germline): SGHTA, FQGNSA. The CDR3 is 13 amino acids. Trimming cost V 1 base and J 2 bases, with 5 bases left between them. The CDR3 DNA reads TGTGCCAGCAGCTTAGGGGGACAAGAGACCCAGTACTTC. This codes for CASSLGGQETQYF.

The CDR3 nucleotides are TGTGCCACCAGCAGAGTCCCGGGAAGGCAGGGACGTTCCGGCTCCTACAATGAGCAGTTCTTC. Encoded protein: CATSRVPGRQGRSGSYNEQFF. The chain combines TRBV15 with TRBJ2-1; D is tentatively TRBD1 or TRBD2 (5 bases each). The CDR3 totals 21 residues. Germline values: CDR1 LNHNV, CDR2 YYDKDF (reference sequence). V lost 1 base and J 0 bases, leaving 25 bases between the germline ends.

J is TRBJ2-3 and V is TRBV6-4, with 8 bases aligning to TRBD2. Trimming took 0 bases from V and 10 from J; bases not matched to a gene: 6. This CDR3 region has 14 residues. Germline lookup yields CDR1 MRHNA and CDR2 SNTAGT. The CDR3 bases are TGTGCCAGCAGTGACTCGGTGGGACTAGGGGCGCAGTATTTT. Its translation: CASSDSVGLGAQYF.

Notes on this clone: This sample also contains other DNA sequences that code for the same CDR3. This chain links TRBV6-1 with TRBJ1-5, with a tentative D call TRBD1 (6 bases). CDR1 is MNHNS and CDR2 is SASEGT in the germline V gene. The CDR3 covers 15 residues. Trimming cost V 4 bases and J 0 bases, with 10 bases left between them. CDR3: CASSVGTFSNQPQHF. For the CDR3, the DNA is TGTGCCAGCAGTGTCGGGACATTTAGCAATCAGCCCCAGCATTTT.

V gene TRBV7-6 combines with J gene TRBJ2-1, with D possibly matching TRBD2 (6 bases). CDR3 length: 16 amino acids. V lost 5 bases and J lost 0, with 14 bases in between. The germline CDR1 and CDR2 sequences are SGHVS and FNYEAQ. The CDR3 DNA follows: TGTGCCAGCAGCCCGGGGGTGGACGGCTCCTACAATGAGCAGTTCTTC. Its protein product is CASSPGVDGSYNEQFF.

CDR3 loop: CASSQQLGQVVNEQFF. In nucleotides, the CDR3 is TGTGCCAGCAGCCAACAATTGGGACAGGTCGTCAATGAGCAGTTCTTC. The V call is TRBV9, the J call TRBJ2-1; TRBD1 matches 8 bases. V was pared by 4 bases and J by 6 bases, with 12 bases of the junction left unmatched. The CDR3 contains 16 residues. The germline gives CDR1 SGDLS, CDR2 YYNGEE.

This clone was found once. V and J are TRBV7-9 and TRBJ2-1, with D possibly being TRBD1 or TRBD2 (5 bases each). CDR1 is SEHNR, CDR2 FQNEAQ, per germline (reference sequence). With 4 bases removed from V and 3 bases from J, the gap between germline ends came to 13 bases. The CDR3 loop spans 15 amino acids. This CDR3 reads CASSSGGQFYNEQFF. As DNA, the CDR3 is TGTGCCAGCAGCTCTGGGGGTCAATTCTACAATGAGCAGTTCTTC.

The genes are TRBV4-2 and TRBJ2-7, with D perhaps given as TRBD1 or TRBD2 (5 bases each). Trimming removed 4 bases at V and 2 bases at J, with 9 bases between. The length of the CDR3 is 13 residues. Germline V gene sequence: CDR1 LGHNA, CDR2 YNFKEQ. CDR3 in amino acids: CASSPPGPYEQYF. CDR3 sequence (DNA): TGTGCCAGCAGCCCCCCGGGGCCCTACGAGCAGTACTTC.

This chain joins TRBV25-1 and TRBJ2-2; TRBD2 matches at 13 bases. There are 16 residues in the CDR3. V was pared by 4 bases and J by 6 bases, with 5 bases of the junction left unmatched. Germline V gene data show CDR1 as MGHDK and CDR2 as SYGVNS. As DNA, the CDR3 is TGTGCCAGCAGTGCGGACACTAGCGGGAGGGCCGGGGAGCTGTTTTTT. Encoded protein: CASSADTSGRAGELFF.

V usage is TRBV7-2 and J usage is TRBJ2-3; D ambiguous. Trimming removed 0 bases at V and 4 bases at J, with 8 bases between. The germline V gene has CDR1 SGHTA and CDR2 FQGNSA. This CDR3 is built from 14 residues. DNA of the CDR3: TGTGCCAGCAGCTTAGCATACCCCCCAGATACGCAGTATTTT. This gives the protein CASSLAYPPDTQYF.

This chain joins TRBV19 and TRBJ2-7; D is ambiguous. Germline V gene lookup returns CDR1 LNHDA and CDR2 SQIVND (reference sequence). There are 13 residues in the CDR3. The V end was cut by 0 bases, the J end by 6 bases, with 9 bases between. The CDR3 reads CASSIDLNTEQYF. CDR3 DNA sequence: TGTGCCAGTAGTATAGATCTGAATACCGAGCAGTACTTC.